The rows below give T cell receptor beta chains drawn from one sample of a study of cytomegalovirus exposure and HLA in healthy donors. Here immunoSEQ multiplex PCR was the method, and the copy in TCRdb shows in-frame clones only, minus some. The profile shows some 190,000 clones, roughly 10% of them singletons. Sequenced input: PBMCs. These receptor sequences come from a woman in her 30s in good health and CMV-seropositive. Each CDR3 is given without its conserved first and last residue. Each record gives: J gene, V gene, D gene, CDR3 protein. A D gene is named only where the DNA matches it firmly.

j_call: TRBJ2-3; v_call: TRBV30; d_call: -; cdr3_aa: AWTSSTIDTQY
j_call: TRBJ2-3; v_call: TRBV5-1; d_call: -; cdr3_aa: ASSLGGLADTQY
j_call: TRBJ2-1; v_call: TRBV6-6; d_call: TRBD1; cdr3_aa: ASSPPGQGAGGFF
j_call: TRBJ2-5; v_call: TRBV5-5; d_call: -; cdr3_aa: ASSKGVQETQY
j_call: TRBJ2-4; v_call: TRBV18; d_call: -; cdr3_aa: ASSRPEEFAKNIQY
j_call: TRBJ2-7; v_call: TRBV5-1; d_call: TRBD1; cdr3_aa: ASSLHPGQGAYEQY
j_call: TRBJ2-1; v_call: TRBV30; d_call: TRBD2; cdr3_aa: AWSKTRAGSYNEQF
j_call: TRBJ1-1; v_call: TRBV5-1; d_call: -; cdr3_aa: ASSLTQGLNTEAF
j_call: TRBJ1-1; v_call: TRBV18; d_call: TRBD1; cdr3_aa: ASSPGQPNTEAF
j_call: TRBJ2-7; v_call: TRBV9; d_call: TRBD2; cdr3_aa: ASSVDGLAGGVGFDYEQY
j_call: TRBJ2-1; v_call: TRBV5-4; d_call: TRBD2; cdr3_aa: ASSPTSGIFNEQF
j_call: TRBJ2-7; v_call: TRBV2; d_call: -; cdr3_aa: ASTPGRSYEQY
j_call: TRBJ2-1; v_call: TRBV11-2; d_call: TRBD2; cdr3_aa: ASSLGAGGLNEQF
j_call: TRBJ2-1; v_call: TRBV11-3; d_call: TRBD1; cdr3_aa: ASSQGAYNEQF
j_call: TRBJ2-5; v_call: TRBV2; d_call: -; cdr3_aa: ASAQTLTQETQY
j_call: TRBJ2-1; v_call: TRBV18; d_call: -; cdr3_aa: ASSPPGVLGYNEQF
j_call: TRBJ1-1; v_call: TRBV5-1; d_call: -; cdr3_aa: ASSLAGGTQEAF
j_call: TRBJ1-2; v_call: TRBV5-1; d_call: -; cdr3_aa: ASSLRSSLNGYT
j_call: TRBJ2-2; v_call: TRBV11-2; d_call: -; cdr3_aa: ASSLAAAGELF
j_call: TRBJ1-1; v_call: TRBV9; d_call: TRBD1; cdr3_aa: ASSVVGQWSTEAF
j_call: TRBJ1-1; v_call: TRBV2; d_call: -; cdr3_aa: ASLTLQGSNTEAF
j_call: TRBJ2-7; v_call: TRBV10-2; d_call: TRBD1; cdr3_aa: ATQLGTGLYEQY
j_call: TRBJ1-5; v_call: TRBV7-8; d_call: -; cdr3_aa: ASSLAIGPSNQPQH